The 3 T cell receptor beta chains in this list originate from one sample, sequenced in a study of shared clonotypes between healthy human individuals. Profiling relied on immunoSEQ multiplex PCR, and the TCRdb table lists in-frame clones only, not all of them. This repertoire shows around 240,000 clones, 50% to 80% found once; its top ten account for roughly 10%. The sequenced sample consisted of memory CD4+ T cells sorted from blood. The subset: CD45RA-negative fraction. The source is a man younger than 40 in good health.

This chain joins TRBV5-5 and TRBJ2-7; no clear D gene. This CDR3 spans 12 amino acids. Trimming shortened V by 1 base and J by 3 bases, and 5 bases separated the two germline ends. Germline V gives CDR1 SGHKS, CDR2 YYEKEE (reference sequence). The DNA for the CDR3 is TGTGCCAGCAGCTTGCCCCGCTACGAGCAGTACTTC. Amino acids: CASSLPRYEQYF.

V usage is TRBV18 and J usage is TRBJ2-7; 8 nucleotides align to TRBD1. V lost 3 bases, J lost 3 bases, and 7 bases stayed unmatched. The CDR3 is 15 residues long. Germline assignment: CDR1 KGHSH and CDR2 LQKENI. CDR3 in amino acids: CASSPTGGQGYEQYF. CDR3 nucleotides: TGTGCCAGCTCACCCACCGGCGGACAGGGCTACGAGCAGTACTTC.

This clone was seen only a few times. The rearrangement links TRBV10-3 to TRBJ2-7; 8 positions agree with TRBD1. Germline assignment: CDR1 ENHRY and CDR2 SYGVKD. The CDR3 has 16 amino acids. Losses at the gene ends were 2 bases for V and 1 base for J; bases not matched to a gene: 7. CDR3 DNA sequence: TGTGCCATCAGTGAGCATCGACAGGGGTGGTCCTACGAGCAGTACTTC. It encodes CAISEHRQGWSYEQYF.